A selection of T cell receptor beta chains follows, all from one sample in a study of cytomegalovirus exposure and HLA in healthy donors. Libraries were prepared by immunoSEQ multiplex PCR; TCRdb keeps only in-frame clonotypes and omits some of them. The sample comprises about 190,000 clones, around 77% of which are singletons, and 1.5% to 2% rests with the top ten. Sample: PBMCs. The receptors were gathered from a woman under 30 in good health and CMV-seronegative. Both conserved end residues are part of each CDR3. D genes are given only for firm matches. The size entry is marked missing in some rows and otherwise reads once, few, many or a size class.

CDR3	DNA	size	D	length	V	J
CASSPFGGDVETQYF	TGTGCCAGCAGCCCTTTTGGGGGGGACGTGGAGACCCAGTACTTC	.	TRBD2	15	TRBV28	TRBJ2-5
CASSYGTGVTGELFF	TGTGCCAGCAGCTACGGGACAGGGGTCACCGGGGAGCTGTTTTTT	.	TRBD1	15	TRBV7-9	TRBJ2-2
CASSQGPVGYTF	TGTGCCAGCAGTCAGGGTCCCGTTGGCTACACCTTC	few	.	12	TRBV25-1	TRBJ1-2
CASSESGANRLAGGNEQFF	TGTGCCAGCAGTGAAAGTGGTGCTAATCGGCTAGCGGGGGGCAATGAGCAGTTCTTC	few	TRBD2	19	TRBV2	TRBJ2-1
CASSPTGLAGTEQFF	TGTGCCAGCAGCCCGACGGGACTAGCGGGGACTGAGCAGTTCTTC	.	TRBD2	15	TRBV7-2	TRBJ2-1
CASSGYQGLLQETQYF	TGTGCCAGCAGCGGCTACCAGGGATTACTCCAAGAGACCCAGTACTTC	once	.	16	TRBV9	TRBJ2-5
CASSYGTGGGLETQYF	TGTGCCAGCAGCTACGGGACAGGGGGCGGTTTGGAGACCCAGTACTTC	.	TRBD1	16	TRBV11-1	TRBJ2-5
CASSATSALSYEQYF	TGCGCCAGCAGCGCGACTAGCGCGCTCTCCTACGAGCAGTACTTC	.	TRBD2	15	TRBV4-1	TRBJ2-7
CASSESGGAGNTIYF	TGTGCCAGCAGTGAATCTGGGGGGGCGGGAAACACCATATATTTT	few	.	15	TRBV25-1	TRBJ1-3
CASSPGGGYYGYTF	TGTGCCAGCAGCCCAGGCGGGGGCTACTATGGCTACACCTTC	once	.	14	TRBV14	TRBJ1-2
CASAAGSGSLLKQFF	TGTGCCAGCGCCGCCGGGAGTGGAAGCCTTTTGAAGCAGTTCTTC	few	.	15	TRBV2	TRBJ2-1
CASSLSPGDDTQYF	TGTGCCAGCAGTTTATCACCGGGGGACGATACGCAGTATTTT	.	.	14	TRBV27	TRBJ2-3
CASSEGQRAFF	TGTGCCAGCAGCGAGGGACAGAGAGCTTTCTTT	once	TRBD1	11	TRBV6-1	TRBJ1-1
CASSGGLASDTQYF	TGTGCCAGCAGCGGGGGACTAGCGTCAGATACGCAGTATTTT	once	TRBD2	14	TRBV9	TRBJ2-3